A selection of T cell receptor beta chains follows, all from one sample in a study of blood T cell repertoires in COVID-19. Generated by immunoSEQ multiplex PCR, the TCRdb table keeps only in-frame clones and is missing some. The sample holds approximately 23,000 clones, roughly 90% seen once. Sample: peripheral blood. The receptors here all came from a woman of 80 years or more with active COVID-19. Each CDR3 is given with its conserved first and last residue. The D gene is left open where the match is weak.

v_gene: TRBV10-3
j_gene: TRBJ2-1
d_gene: -
CDR3aa: CAISGARRLDEQFF

v_gene: TRBV29-1
j_gene: TRBJ1-4
d_gene: TRBD1
CDR3aa: CSVRQGAHEKLFF

v_gene: TRBV12-5
j_gene: TRBJ2-7
d_gene: TRBD2
CDR3aa: CASGTGSGGVGEQYF

v_gene: TRBV11-3
j_gene: TRBJ2-2
d_gene: -
CDR3aa: CASSENGGANTGELFF

v_gene: TRBV6-1
j_gene: TRBJ1-1
d_gene: -
CDR3aa: CASSDGRGIGNTEAFF

v_gene: TRBV20-1
j_gene: TRBJ1-1
d_gene: -
CDR3aa: CSANRLTEAFF

v_gene: TRBV4-1
j_gene: TRBJ2-5
d_gene: -
CDR3aa: CASSLLGGSLQETQYF

v_gene: TRBV11-2
j_gene: TRBJ1-1
d_gene: TRBD1
CDR3aa: CASSTRQGRTEAFF

v_gene: TRBV11-2
j_gene: TRBJ2-2
d_gene: TRBD2
CDR3aa: CASTGGAGANTGELFF

v_gene: TRBV6-2/TRBV6-3
j_gene: TRBJ2-2
d_gene: TRBD2
CDR3aa: CASSYAGVELFF

v_gene: TRBV10-3
j_gene: TRBJ2-7
d_gene: TRBD2
CDR3aa: CAISEEAGTSGYEQYF

v_gene: TRBV7-6
j_gene: TRBJ2-7
d_gene: -
CDR3aa: CASSLGQRGFDYEQYF

v_gene: TRBV5-4
j_gene: TRBJ1-2
d_gene: -
CDR3aa: CASRPGDGGYTF

v_gene: TRBV6-5
j_gene: TRBJ2-7
d_gene: -
CDR3aa: CATWGQGTHEQYF

v_gene: TRBV2
j_gene: TRBJ1-2
d_gene: -
CDR3aa: CASRQLYGYTF

v_gene: TRBV7-6
j_gene: TRBJ2-7
d_gene: -
CDR3aa: CASIQMGAGPSYEQYF

v_gene: TRBV5-4
j_gene: TRBJ2-2
d_gene: TRBD1
CDR3aa: CASSSQGALTGELFF

v_gene: TRBV9
j_gene: TRBJ2-2
d_gene: -
CDR3aa: CASSATGELFF

v_gene: TRBV27
j_gene: TRBJ2-7
d_gene: TRBD2
CDR3aa: CASSLSSDLAGYPYSYEQYF

v_gene: TRBV19
j_gene: TRBJ1-5
d_gene: -
CDR3aa: CASSTSGGANSNQPQHF

v_gene: TRBV29-1
j_gene: TRBJ1-5
d_gene: TRBD1
CDR3aa: CSVTGQGGNQPQHF

v_gene: TRBV14
j_gene: TRBJ2-1
d_gene: TRBD1
CDR3aa: CASSRREGTGAYNEQFF

v_gene: TRBV5-1
j_gene: TRBJ2-5
d_gene: TRBD2
CDR3aa: CASVAGGAAETQYF

v_gene: TRBV2
j_gene: TRBJ2-6
d_gene: -
CDR3aa: CASSVLGSGANVLTF